The entry that follows covers one T cell receptor beta chain sequence. Its antigen is currently unknown. Assay used: immunoSEQ multiplex PCR; TCRdb lists only in-frame clones, some missing. The table records under 150,000 clones, about four fifths of them present only once. The time point denotes: week 11, during vaccination. Mutant IDH1 20-mer peptide, at 300 ug, made up each vaccine dose, with topical imiquimod. Diagnosis in the donors showed new WHO grade 3 or 4 astrocytomas that were IDH1-mutant and ATRX-lost. The data are from a study of a mutant IDH1 vaccine in newly diagnosed glioma. The wider study: In weeks 1, 3, 5, 7, 11, 15, 19 and 23, patients were vaccinated. Sex distribution of treated patients was roughly 62% male and roughly 40% female; mean age was around 40 years. Study-wide points: It seemed that pseudoprogression was not linked to changes in the top peripheral T cell clonotypes.

The germline V gene has CDR1 WNHNN and CDR2 SYGVQD (reference sequence). The CDR3 extends over 13 amino acids. V dropped 6 bases and J dropped 4 bases, with 13 bases sitting between them. The specimen comprised PBMCs, sampled from a glioma patient whose treatment included an IDH1 peptide vaccine. This rearrangement joins TRBV10-1 to TRBJ2-7; no firm D call. This receptor was identified in a man in his forties with glioma. Written as DNA, the CDR3 is TGCGCCAGCAGCCAGGCGGTGGGTTACGAGCAGTACTTC. Protein sequence: CASSQAVGYEQYF.